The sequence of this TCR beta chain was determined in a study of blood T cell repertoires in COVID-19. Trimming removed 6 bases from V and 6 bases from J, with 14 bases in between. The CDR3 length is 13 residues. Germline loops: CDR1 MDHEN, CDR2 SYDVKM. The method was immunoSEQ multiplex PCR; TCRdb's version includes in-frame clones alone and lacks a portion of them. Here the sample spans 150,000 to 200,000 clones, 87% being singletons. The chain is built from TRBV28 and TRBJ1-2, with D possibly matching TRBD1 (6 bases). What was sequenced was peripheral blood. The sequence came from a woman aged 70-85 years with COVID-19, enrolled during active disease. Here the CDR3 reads CASSLQGANGYTF. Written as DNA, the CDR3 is TGTGCCAGCAGCCTACAGGGCGCAAATGGCTACACCTTC.